These T cell receptor beta chains were read from a single sample in a study of control samples from healthy donors and cancer patients. Some clones are missing from TCRdb's copy, which holds only in-frame ones; the method was immunoSEQ multiplex PCR. There are about 180,000 clones in the sample; 85% to 95% occur only once, and over 1.3% lies in the top ten. The sample taken for sequencing was blood. The origin of the receptors is a woman younger than 30 in good health. The CDR3 runs from the conserved cysteine through the conserved F or W. D genes are given only for firm matches. Some rows mark clone size as missing; the rest say once, few, many or name a class of expanded clone.

v_gene	d_gene	j_gene	abundance	CDR3nt	CDR3aa
TRBV19	.	TRBJ1-1	.	TGTGCCACTTCCACATTCAACACTGAAGCTTTCTTT	CATSTFNTEAFF
TRBV12-3/TRBV12-4	.	TRBJ1-2	.	TGTGCCAGCAGACTAGCCCCGTCTAGGGGCTACACCTTC	CASRLAPSRGYTF
TRBV7-8	TRBD1	TRBJ1-2	.	TGTGCCAGCAGCACTGGACAGGGGTCATATGGCTACACCTTC	CASSTGQGSYGYTF
TRBV5-4	.	TRBJ1-6	.	TGTGCCAGCAGCTTTTACAGGGACCGAAGAAGGAATTCACCCCTCCACTTT	CASSFYRDRRRNSPLHF
TRBV9	.	TRBJ1-1	.	TGTGCCAGCAGCGCCACAGGAGAAACTGAAGCTTTCTTT	CASSATGETEAFF
TRBV7-2	.	TRBJ1-1	once	TGTGCCAGCAGCTTAGTGAGGGGGGATGAAGCTTTCTTT	CASSLVRGDEAFF
TRBV3-1/TRBV3-2	TRBD1	TRBJ2-7	.	TGTGCCAGCAGCCATGGGACAGGATTTTACGAGCAGTACTTC	CASSHGTGFYEQYF
TRBV3-1/TRBV3-2	TRBD2	TRBJ2-2	.	TGTGCCAGCAGCCCCCCGGGAGGGCCTTTAACCGGGGAGCTGTTTTTT	CASSPPGGPLTGELFF
TRBV19	.	TRBJ2-5	.	TGTGCCAGTAGTATGTGGGGGGAAGAGACCCAGTACTTC	CASSMWGEETQYF
TRBV5-4	.	TRBJ1-2	few	TGTGCCAGCAGCTTGGATCCGGCGATCTATGGCTACACCTTC	CASSLDPAIYGYTF
TRBV7-9	TRBD1	TRBJ2-7	.	TGTGCCATTCAGGGGGCCCACGAGCAGTACTTC	CAIQGAHEQYF
TRBV14	.	TRBJ1-4	.	TGTGCCAGCAGCCGGTGGGGGGCAATTGAAAAACTGTTTTTT	CASSRWGAIEKLFF
TRBV29-1	TRBD2	TRBJ2-3	.	TGCAGCGCGCGGAGACTAGCGGGGGAGCGAGATACGCAGTATTTT	CSARRLAGERDTQYF
TRBV15	.	TRBJ1-2	.	TGTGCCACCAGCACGACGGGTAACTATGGCTACACCTTC	CATSTTGNYGYTF
TRBV7-9	.	TRBJ1-2	.	TGTGCCAGCAGCCCGGGGACACTTCACTATGGCTACACCTTC	CASSPGTLHYGYTF
TRBV11-3	.	TRBJ1-6	.	TGTGCCAGCAGCTTAGTCGGGGGCTCCTATAATTCACCCCTCCACTTT	CASSLVGGSYNSPLHF